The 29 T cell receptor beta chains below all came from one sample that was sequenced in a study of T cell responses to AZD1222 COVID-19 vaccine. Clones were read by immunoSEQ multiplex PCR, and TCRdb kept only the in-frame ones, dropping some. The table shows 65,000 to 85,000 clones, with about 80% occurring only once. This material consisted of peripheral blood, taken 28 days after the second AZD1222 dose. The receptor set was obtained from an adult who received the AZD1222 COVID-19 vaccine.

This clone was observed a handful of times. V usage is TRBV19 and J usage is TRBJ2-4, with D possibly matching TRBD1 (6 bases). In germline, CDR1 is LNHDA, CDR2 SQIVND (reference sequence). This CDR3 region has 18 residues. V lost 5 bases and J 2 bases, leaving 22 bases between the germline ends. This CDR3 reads CASSVPLYRERTKNIQYF. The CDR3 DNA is TGTGCCAGTAGTGTTCCCCTCTACAGGGAACGGACCAAAAACATTCAGTACTTC.

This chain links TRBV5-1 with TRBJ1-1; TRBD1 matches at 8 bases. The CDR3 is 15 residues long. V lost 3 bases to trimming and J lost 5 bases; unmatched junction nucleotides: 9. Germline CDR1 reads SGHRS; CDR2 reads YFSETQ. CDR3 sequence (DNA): TGCGCCAGCAGCTCGACGGACAGGGTTGGAACTGAAGCTTTCTTT. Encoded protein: CASSSTDRVGTEAFF.

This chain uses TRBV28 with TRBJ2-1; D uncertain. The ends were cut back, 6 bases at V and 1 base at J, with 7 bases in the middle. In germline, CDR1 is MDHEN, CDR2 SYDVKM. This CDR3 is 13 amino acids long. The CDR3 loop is CASSLGSYNEQFF. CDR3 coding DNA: TGTGCCAGCAGCCTGGGATCCTACAATGAGCAGTTCTTC. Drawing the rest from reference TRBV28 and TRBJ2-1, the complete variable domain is DVKVTQSSRYLVKRTGEKVFLECVQDMDHENMFWYRQDPGLGLRLIYFSYDVKMKEKGDIPEGYSVSREKKERFSLILESASTNQTSMYLCASSLGSYNEQFFGPGTRLTVL.

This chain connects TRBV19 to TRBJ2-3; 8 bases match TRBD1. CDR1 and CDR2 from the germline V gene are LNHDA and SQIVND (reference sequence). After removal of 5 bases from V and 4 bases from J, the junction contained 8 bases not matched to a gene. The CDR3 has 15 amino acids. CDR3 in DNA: TGTGCCAGTAGTTCAGGGGGCGCCTCCCCAGATACGCAGTATTTT. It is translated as CASSSGGASPDTQYF. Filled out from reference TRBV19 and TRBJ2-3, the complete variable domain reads DGGITQSPKYLFRKEGQNVTLSCEQNLNHDAMYWYRQDPGQGLRLIYYSQIVNDFQKGDIAEGYSVSREKKESFPLTVTSAQKNPTAFYLCASSSGGASPDTQYFGPGTRLTVL.

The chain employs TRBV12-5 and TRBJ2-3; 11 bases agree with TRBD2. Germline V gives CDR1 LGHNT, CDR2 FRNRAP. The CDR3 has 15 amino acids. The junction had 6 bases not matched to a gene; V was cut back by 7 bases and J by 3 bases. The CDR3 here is CASAPRLAGTDTQYF. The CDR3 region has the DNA TGTGCTAGTGCCCCCCGACTAGCGGGGACAGATACGCAGTATTTT. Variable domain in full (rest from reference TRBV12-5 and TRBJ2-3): DARVTQTPRHKVTEMGQEVTMRCQPILGHNTVFWYRQTMMQGLELLAYFRNRAPLDDSGMPKDRFSAEMPDATLATLKIQPSEPRDSAVYFCASAPRLAGTDTQYFGPGTRLTVL.

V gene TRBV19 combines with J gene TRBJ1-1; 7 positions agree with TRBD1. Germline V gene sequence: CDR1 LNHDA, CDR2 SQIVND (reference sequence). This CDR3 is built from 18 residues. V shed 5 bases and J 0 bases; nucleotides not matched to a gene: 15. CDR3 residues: CASSGFTRDSYMNTEAFF. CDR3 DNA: TGTGCCAGTAGTGGGTTTACCCGGGACAGTTATATGAACACTGAAGCTTTCTTT.

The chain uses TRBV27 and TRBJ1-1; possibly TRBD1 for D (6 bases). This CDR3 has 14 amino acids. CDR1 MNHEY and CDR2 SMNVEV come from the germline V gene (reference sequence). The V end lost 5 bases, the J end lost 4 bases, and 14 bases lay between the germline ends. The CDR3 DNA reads TGTGCCAGCAGTCACCGGACAGTCGTCACTGAAGCTTTCTTT. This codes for CASSHRTVVTEAFF.

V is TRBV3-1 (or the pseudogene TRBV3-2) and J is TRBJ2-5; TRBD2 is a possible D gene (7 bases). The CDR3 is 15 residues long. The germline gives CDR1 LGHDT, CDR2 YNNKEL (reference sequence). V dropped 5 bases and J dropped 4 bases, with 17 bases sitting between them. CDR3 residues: CASSSKRGGRETQYF. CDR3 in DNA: TGTGCCAGCAGCTCTAAGAGGGGGGGCCGAGAGACCCAGTACTTC.

For the CDR3, the DNA is TGCGCCAGCAGCTTGGATCGGGGCTTCGACGAGCAGTACTTC. This encodes CASSLDRGFDEQYF. The V and J genes are TRBV5-1 and TRBJ2-7; D might be TRBD1 or TRBD2, each matching 5 bases. From germline, CDR1 is SGHRS and CDR2 YFSETQ. This CDR3 comprises 14 residues. The ends were cut back, 0 bases at V and 5 bases at J, with 12 bases in the middle.

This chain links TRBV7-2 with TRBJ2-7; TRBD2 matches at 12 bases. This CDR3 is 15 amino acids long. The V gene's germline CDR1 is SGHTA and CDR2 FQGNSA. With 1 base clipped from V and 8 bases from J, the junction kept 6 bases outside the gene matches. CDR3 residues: CASSLGASGGVKQYF. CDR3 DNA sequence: TGTGCCAGCAGCTTAGGGGCTAGCGGGGGGGTCAAGCAGTACTTC.

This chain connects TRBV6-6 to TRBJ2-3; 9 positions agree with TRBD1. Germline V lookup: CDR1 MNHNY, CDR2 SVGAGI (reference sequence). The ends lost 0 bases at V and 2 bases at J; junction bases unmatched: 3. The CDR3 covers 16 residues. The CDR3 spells CASSYSGDRVTDTQYF. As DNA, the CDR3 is TGTGCCAGCAGTTACTCGGGGGACAGGGTCACAGATACGCAGTATTTT.

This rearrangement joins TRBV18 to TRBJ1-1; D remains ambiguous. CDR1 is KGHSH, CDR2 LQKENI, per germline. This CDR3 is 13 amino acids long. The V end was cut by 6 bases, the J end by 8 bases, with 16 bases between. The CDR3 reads CASSPKRTAEAFF. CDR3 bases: TGTGCCAGCTCCCCGAAAAGGACGGCCGAAGCTTTCTTT.

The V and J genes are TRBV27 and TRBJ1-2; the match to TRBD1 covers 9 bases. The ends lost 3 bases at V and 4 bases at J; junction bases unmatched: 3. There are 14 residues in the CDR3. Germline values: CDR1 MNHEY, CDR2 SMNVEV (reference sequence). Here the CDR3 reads CASSFSGQGYGYTF. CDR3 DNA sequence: TGTGCCAGCAGTTTCTCGGGACAGGGCTATGGCTACACCTTC.

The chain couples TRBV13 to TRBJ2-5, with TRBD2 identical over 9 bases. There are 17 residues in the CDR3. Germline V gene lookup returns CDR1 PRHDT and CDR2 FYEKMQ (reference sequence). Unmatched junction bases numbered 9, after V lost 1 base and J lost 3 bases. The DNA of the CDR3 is TGTGCCAGCAGCTTAGAGAGGGGGGCTAGCGGGGAAGAGACCCAGTACTTC. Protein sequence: CASSLERGASGEETQYF.

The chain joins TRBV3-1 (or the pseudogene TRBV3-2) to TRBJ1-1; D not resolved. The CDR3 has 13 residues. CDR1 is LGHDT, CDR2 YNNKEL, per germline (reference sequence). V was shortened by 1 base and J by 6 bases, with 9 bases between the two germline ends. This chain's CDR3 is CASSQVGTAEAFF. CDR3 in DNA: TGTGCCAGCAGCCAAGTGGGAACGGCTGAAGCTTTCTTT.

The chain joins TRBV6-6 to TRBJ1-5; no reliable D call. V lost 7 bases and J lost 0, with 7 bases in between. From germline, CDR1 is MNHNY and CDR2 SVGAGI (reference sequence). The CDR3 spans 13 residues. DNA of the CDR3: TGTGCCAGCATTTCATATAGCAATCAGCCCCAGCATTTT. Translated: CASISYSNQPQHF.

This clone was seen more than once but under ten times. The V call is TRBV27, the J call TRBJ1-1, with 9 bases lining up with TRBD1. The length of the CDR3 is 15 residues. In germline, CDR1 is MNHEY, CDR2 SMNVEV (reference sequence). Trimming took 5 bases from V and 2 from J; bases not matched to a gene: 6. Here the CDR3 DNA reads TGTGCCAGCAGTCAGGACAGGGGTTATAACACTGAAGCTTTCTTT. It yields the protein CASSQDRGYNTEAFF.

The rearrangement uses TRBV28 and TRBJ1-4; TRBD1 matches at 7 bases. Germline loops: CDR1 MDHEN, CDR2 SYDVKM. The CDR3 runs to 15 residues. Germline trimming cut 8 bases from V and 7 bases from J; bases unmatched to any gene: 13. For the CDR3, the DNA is TGTGCCAGCTGGAAGGCGGACAGGTCGGGTGAAAAACTGTTTTTT. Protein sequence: CASWKADRSGEKLFF.

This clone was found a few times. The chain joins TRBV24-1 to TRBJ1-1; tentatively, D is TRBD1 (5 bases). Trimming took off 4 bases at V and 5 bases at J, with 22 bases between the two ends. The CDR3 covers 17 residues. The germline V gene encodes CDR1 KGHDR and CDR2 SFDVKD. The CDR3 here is CATSDQPDSLGETEAFF. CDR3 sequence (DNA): TGTGCCACCAGTGACCAACCCGACAGCCTGGGGGAGACTGAAGCTTTCTTT.

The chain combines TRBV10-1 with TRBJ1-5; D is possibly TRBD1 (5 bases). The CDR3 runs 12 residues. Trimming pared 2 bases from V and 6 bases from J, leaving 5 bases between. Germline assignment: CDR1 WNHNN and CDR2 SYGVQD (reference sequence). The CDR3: CASSEGGQPQHF. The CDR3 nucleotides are TGCGCCAGCAGTGAGGGGGGTCAGCCCCAGCATTTT.

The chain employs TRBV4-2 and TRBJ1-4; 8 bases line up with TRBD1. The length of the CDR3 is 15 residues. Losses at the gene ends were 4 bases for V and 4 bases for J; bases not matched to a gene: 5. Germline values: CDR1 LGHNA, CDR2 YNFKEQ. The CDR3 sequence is CASSRRTGINEKLFF. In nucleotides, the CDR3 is TGTGCCAGCAGCCGGAGGACAGGGATTAATGAAAAACTGTTTTTT.

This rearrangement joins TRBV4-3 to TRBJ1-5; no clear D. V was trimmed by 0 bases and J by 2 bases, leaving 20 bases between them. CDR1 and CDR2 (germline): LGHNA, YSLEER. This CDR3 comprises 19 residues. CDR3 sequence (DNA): TGCGCCAGCAGCCAAGATCGGGGTGATCTCTTCGTAGGCAATCAGCCCCAGCATTTT. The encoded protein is CASSQDRGDLFVGNQPQHF.

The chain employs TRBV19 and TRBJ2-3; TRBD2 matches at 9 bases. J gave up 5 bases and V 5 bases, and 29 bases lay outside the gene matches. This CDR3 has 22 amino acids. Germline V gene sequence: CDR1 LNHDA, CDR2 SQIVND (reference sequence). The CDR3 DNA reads TGTGCCAGTAGTCCTCCCCAGAAGACTAGCGGATCGTTTTTGTCGGTTGGAGATACGCAGTATTTT. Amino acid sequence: CASSPPQKTSGSFLSVGDTQYF. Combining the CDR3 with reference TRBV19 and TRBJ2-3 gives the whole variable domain DGGITQSPKYLFRKEGQNVTLSCEQNLNHDAMYWYRQDPGQGLRLIYYSQIVNDFQKGDIAEGYSVSREKKESFPLTVTSAQKNPTAFYLCASSPPQKTSGSFLSVGDTQYFGPGTRLTVL.

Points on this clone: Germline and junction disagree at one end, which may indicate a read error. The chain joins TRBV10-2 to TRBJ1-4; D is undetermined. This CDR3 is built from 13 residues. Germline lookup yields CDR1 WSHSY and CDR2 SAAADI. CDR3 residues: CASSDFPKEKLFF. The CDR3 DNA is TGCGCCAGCAGTGATTTTCCTAAAGAAAAACTGTTTTTT.

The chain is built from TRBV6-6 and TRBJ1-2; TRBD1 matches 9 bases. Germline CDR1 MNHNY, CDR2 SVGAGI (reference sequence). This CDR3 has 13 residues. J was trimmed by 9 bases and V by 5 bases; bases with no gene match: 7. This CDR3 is CASSQQGAVSYTF. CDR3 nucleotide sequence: TGTGCCAGCAGTCAACAGGGGGCTGTAAGCTACACCTTC.

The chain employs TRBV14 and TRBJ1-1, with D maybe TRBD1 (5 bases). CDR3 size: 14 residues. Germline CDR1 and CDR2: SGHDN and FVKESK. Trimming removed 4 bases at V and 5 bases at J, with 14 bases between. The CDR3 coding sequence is TGTGCCAGCAGCCTGGGGGGAGGTGGGACTGAAGCTTTCTTT. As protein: CASSLGGGGTEAFF.

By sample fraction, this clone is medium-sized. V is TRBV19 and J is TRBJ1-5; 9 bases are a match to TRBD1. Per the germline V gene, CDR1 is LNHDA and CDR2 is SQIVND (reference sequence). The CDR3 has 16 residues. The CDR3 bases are TGTGCTAGCACCTCCACCGGGACAGGGAGGATTCAGCCCCAGCATTTT. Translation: CASTSTGTGRIQPQHF.

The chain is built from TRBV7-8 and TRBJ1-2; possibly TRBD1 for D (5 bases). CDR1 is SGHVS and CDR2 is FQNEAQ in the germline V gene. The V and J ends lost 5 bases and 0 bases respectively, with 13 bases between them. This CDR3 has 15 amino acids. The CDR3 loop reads CASSNYAGSNYGYTF. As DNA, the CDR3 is TGTGCCAGCAGCAATTACGCAGGGTCTAACTATGGCTACACCTTC.

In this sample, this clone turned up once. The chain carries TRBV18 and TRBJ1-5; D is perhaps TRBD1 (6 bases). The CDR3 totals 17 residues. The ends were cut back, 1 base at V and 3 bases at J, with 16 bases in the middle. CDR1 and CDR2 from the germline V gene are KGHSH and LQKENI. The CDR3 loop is CASSPRNQGIDNQPQHF. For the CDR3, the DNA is TGTGCCAGCTCACCACGCAACCAGGGGATCGACAATCAGCCCCAGCATTTT. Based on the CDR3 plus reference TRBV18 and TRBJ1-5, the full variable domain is NAGVMQNPRHLVRRRGQEARLRCSPMKGHSHVYWYRQLPEEGLKFMVYLQKENIIDESGMPKERFSAEFPKEGPSILRIQQVVRGDSAAYFCASSPRNQGIDNQPQHFGDGTRLSIL.